This T cell receptor beta chain originates from a study of early T cells in non-severe SARS-CoV-2 infection. Overall study context: From unsorted whole blood, bulk RNA was sequenced, and the chains remained unpaired. Study results and limitations: The matching step, a VDJdb search, favored anti-spike CD8 responses and missed private and CD4 specificities.

This clonotype has at least ten counts. Its antigen remains unidentified. CDR1 KGHSH and CDR2 LQKENI come from the germline V gene. With V trimmed by 6 bases and J by 6 bases, 5 bases remained unmatched. CDR3 length equals 13 residues. Each cDNA molecule carried a unique molecular identifier. From the 5' RACE reads, TCRdb called clonotypes with MiXCR, one entry per CDR3 protein. The sample holds some 30,000 distinct CDR3 sequences; about 4.5% are singletons and the top ten take approximately 5%. The V and J genes are TRBV18 and TRBJ2-7; 10 nucleotides match TRBD1. Sequences were derived from whole blood, sampled at baseline. This receptor was taken from an adult who was a healthcare worker with PCR-confirmed SARS-CoV-2 infection or an uninfected control (not recorded which). The DNA of the CDR3 is TGTGCCAGCTCCCGGGACAGGGGAAGCGAGCAGTACTTC. Its protein product is CASSRDRGSEQYF.